Following are 25 T cell receptor beta chains from one sample sequenced in a study of Ad26.COV2.S vaccination and SARS-CoV-2 variants. Data came from immunoSEQ multiplex PCR; TCRdb stores just in-frame clones and leaves some out. The table lists around 270,000 clones, 70% to 90% of them singletons. Treatment: over 15 received Ad26.COV2.S at low or high dose, single or two shots; about 5 received placebo; per-sample allocation not given. The samples were gathered on day 63 after the first injection of vaccine or placebo. The sample here was peripheral blood, taken in a trial of Ad26.COV2.S vaccine versus placebo. The receptors here all came from a person between 18 and 65 years old who received the Ad26.COV2.S COVID-19 vaccine or a placebo.

This chain uses TRBV27 with TRBJ1-2; D unresolved. V was shortened by 1 base and J by 3 bases, with 9 bases between the two germline ends. CDR1 MNHEY and CDR2 SMNVEV come from the germline V gene (reference sequence). This CDR3 has 14 residues. For the CDR3, the DNA is TGTGCCAGCAGTTTATTTGGCGGGGACTATGGCTACACCTTC. It encodes CASSLFGGDYGYTF.

The chain couples TRBV19 to TRBJ1-5; D is ambiguous. V was trimmed by 4 bases and J by 3 bases, leaving 10 bases between them. Germline loops: CDR1 LNHDA, CDR2 SQIVND (reference sequence). This CDR3 region has 14 residues. The CDR3, as DNA: TGTGCCAGTAGTAATAGGGAGATCAATCAGCCCCAGCATTTT. This sequence encodes CASSNREINQPQHF.

This sequence joins TRBV18 and TRBJ1-2, with TRBD1 matching 10 bases. V lost 4 bases, J lost 10 bases, and 6 bases stayed unmatched. The CDR3 is made up of 13 amino acids. Germline CDR1 is KGHSH and CDR2 is LQKENI. CDR3 sequence: CASSHSTGGFYTF. Written as DNA, the CDR3 is TGTGCCAGCTCACACTCGACAGGGGGCTTCTACACCTTC. The entire variable domain, with the rest obtained from reference TRBV18 and TRBJ1-2, is as follows: NAGVMQNPRHLVRRRGQEARLRCSPMKGHSHVYWYRQLPEEGLKFMVYLQKENIIDESGMPKERFSAEFPKEGPSILRIQQVVRGDSAAYFCASSHSTGGFYTFGSGTRLTVV.

The chain is built from TRBV30 and TRBJ1-6; D gene ambiguous. The CDR3 is 11 residues long. V was cut by 5 bases and J by 8 bases, with 7 bases left in between. Germline CDR1 GTSNPN, CDR2 SVGIG (reference sequence). CDR3 amino acids: CAWGLYSPLHF. The DNA of the CDR3 is TGTGCCTGGGGCCTTTATTCACCCCTCCACTTT.

The genes are TRBV30 and TRBJ1-5; D is possibly TRBD1 (5 bases). Per the germline V gene, CDR1 is GTSNPN and CDR2 is SVGIG (reference sequence). V was pared by 3 bases and J by 4 bases, with 16 bases between. The CDR3 length is 15 residues. The CDR3 nucleotides read TGTGCCTGGAGGGAGATGGGGACGGCAAATCAGCCCCAGCATTTT. It codes for CAWREMGTANQPQHF.

This clone was observed once. The chain combines TRBV19 with TRBJ1-1; no clear D gene. The germline gives CDR1 LNHDA, CDR2 SQIVND (reference sequence). The CDR3 is 13 amino acids. Trimming shortened V by 1 base and J by 4 bases, and 7 bases separated the two germline ends. Here the CDR3 DNA reads TGTGCCAGTAGTATAGGACAAATCACTGAAGCTTTCTTT. Encoded protein: CASSIGQITEAFF.

The gene calls are TRBV7-2 and TRBJ2-3, with 8 bases that match TRBD2. Looked up from germline, CDR1 is SGHTA and CDR2 is FQGNSA. The CDR3 totals 16 residues. The V gene end was trimmed by 5 bases and the J gene end by 2 bases; junction bases not matched to a gene: 9. CDR3 DNA: TGTGCCAGCAGCCCCTGGGGTAGCGGGGCCACAGATACGCAGTATTTT. Translation gives CASSPWGSGATDTQYF.

This clone was observed once. V gene TRBV27 combines with J gene TRBJ2-7; no reliable D call. V lost 4 bases, J lost 1 base, and 8 bases lay in between. The CDR3 runs to 13 residues. The germline V gene encodes CDR1 MNHEY and CDR2 SMNVEV (reference sequence). The CDR3 here is CASSSLGSYEQYV. CDR3 in DNA: TGTGCCAGCAGTTCGCTGGGTTCCTACGAGCAGTACGTC.

This sequence joins TRBV6-6 and TRBJ1-4; 10 positions match TRBD1. V trimming: 6 bases; J trimming: 8 bases; junction bases outside the gene matches: 6. Germline loops: CDR1 MNHNY, CDR2 SVGAGI (reference sequence). There are 14 residues in the CDR3. The CDR3 DNA reads as TGTGCCAGCAGCCCCGGGACAGGGGAAGAAAAACTGTTTTTT. It encodes CASSPGTGEEKLFF.

This clone was observed at least ten times. The chain uses TRBV19 and TRBJ2-2, with 10 bases lining up with TRBD2. CDR1 and CDR2 from the germline V gene are LNHDA and SQIVND (reference sequence). The junction had 5 bases not matched to a gene; V was cut back by 6 bases and J by 7 bases. The CDR3 runs 14 residues. CDR3 nucleotide sequence: TGTGCCAGTAGGGCTAGCGGGGGTTACGGGGAGCTGTTTTTT. Protein sequence: CASRASGGYGELFF.

The V call is TRBV11-2, the J call TRBJ2-3, with 9 positions matching TRBD1. V dropped 6 bases and J dropped 4; count of bases not matched to a gene: 11. The CDR3 is 16 amino acids. CDR1 SGHAT and CDR2 FQNNGV come from the germline V gene. This chain's CDR3 is CASRKPGTGSPDTQYF. CDR3 in DNA: TGTGCCAGCAGAAAACCCGGGACAGGGTCTCCAGATACGCAGTATTTT.

V and J are TRBV11-2 and TRBJ2-4, with D maybe TRBD1 (5 bases). The CDR3 spans 17 residues. The V gene's germline CDR1 is SGHAT and CDR2 FQNNGV. Trimming pared 3 bases from V and 0 bases from J, leaving 15 bases between. The CDR3 DNA is TGTGCCAGCAGCTTTCTCACAGGCAGCCTAGCCAAAAACATTCAGTACTTC. It encodes CASSFLTGSLAKNIQYF.

This clone was seen more than once but under ten times. The J gene is TRBJ1-2, the V gene TRBV15, with D maybe TRBD1 (5 bases). This CDR3 region has 15 residues. Trimming took 1 base from V and 0 from J, leaving 9 bases between them. The germline gives CDR1 LNHNV, CDR2 YYDKDF (reference sequence). The CDR3 bases are TGTGCCACCAGCAGAGTCGGGGACTCTAACTATGGCTACACCTTC. Translation: CATSRVGDSNYGYTF.

The rearrangement uses TRBV6-1 and TRBJ2-7; D not certain. The CDR3 runs to 16 residues. V was cut by 3 bases and J by 1 base, with 16 bases left in between. Per the germline V gene, CDR1 is MNHNS and CDR2 is SASEGT. In DNA, the CDR3 is TGTGCCAGCAGTGAGTCTTTCAGACCCCCGTCCTACGAGCAGTACTTC. Translated: CASSESFRPPSYEQYF.

Note on this clone: A read error may produce the germline difference seen at one junction end. The V call is TRBV7-9, the J call TRBJ1-5; 10 bases map to TRBD1. This CDR3 contains 16 residues. Germline CDR1 is SEHNR and CDR2 is FQNEAQ (reference sequence). CDR3 residues: CASSIAGTGVNQPQHF. The CDR3 DNA is TGTGCCAGCAGCATAGCCGGGACAGGGGTGAATCAGCCCCAGCATTTT. The variable domain in full, completed from reference TRBV7-9 and TRBJ1-5, reads DTGVSQNPRHKITKRGQNVTFRCDPISEHNRLYWYRQTLGQGPEFLTYFQNEAQLEKSRLLSDRFSAERPKGSFSTLEIQRTEQGDSAMYLCASSIAGTGVNQPQHFGDGTRLSIL.

The V and J genes are TRBV11-3 and TRBJ2-1; 8 bases align to TRBD2. J was trimmed by 2 bases and V by 2 bases; bases with no gene match: 2. CDR3 size: 15 residues. Germline loops: CDR1 SGHNT, CDR2 YENEEA. The CDR3 DNA sequence: TGTGCCAGCAGCTTACAAGCGGGAGCCTACAATGAGCAGTTCTTC. Translation gives CASSLQAGAYNEQFF.

This chain links TRBV5-1 with TRBJ2-5; the D gene is possibly TRBD2 (6 bases). Germline assignment: CDR1 SGHRS and CDR2 YFSETQ. The CDR3 length is 15 residues. Trimming removed 4 bases at V and 5 bases at J, with 18 bases between. CDR3 nucleotide sequence: TGCGCCAGCAGCCGAACTAGCCTGGGGTGGGAGACCCAGTACTTC. Its protein is CASSRTSLGWETQYF.

The chain couples TRBV7-2 to TRBJ2-1; 7 bases fit TRBD1. The CDR3 extends over 13 amino acids. The ends lost 6 bases at V and 6 bases at J; junction bases unmatched: 5. Germline V CDR1 and CDR2: SGHTA, FQGNSA. The CDR3 region is CASRPGQFNEQFF. The DNA for the CDR3 is TGTGCCAGCAGGCCGGGACAGTTCAATGAGCAGTTCTTC.

The chain combines TRBV9 with TRBJ1-1, with TRBD1 matching over 7 bases. The CDR3 covers 15 residues. The ends lost 3 bases at V and 1 base at J; junction bases unmatched: 6. Germline assignment: CDR1 SGDLS and CDR2 YYNGEE. The CDR3 DNA follows: TGTGCCAGCAGCGGGCGGACAGGAGGGAACACTGAAGCTTTCTTT. The encoded protein is CASSGRTGGNTEAFF.

The V and J genes are TRBV5-5 and TRBJ2-4; D not resolved. In germline, CDR1 is SGHKS, CDR2 YYEKEE (reference sequence). This CDR3 is built from 16 residues. Deletions cut 1 base from V and 1 base from J, with 12 bases between. This chain's CDR3 is CASSLMGFGAKNIQYF. CDR3 nucleotides: TGTGCCAGCAGCTTGATGGGGTTCGGGGCCAAAAACATTCAGTACTTC.

This clone was counted a few times. The chain is built from TRBV30 and TRBJ2-7; 9 bases are a match to TRBD1. V lost 4 bases to trimming and J lost 3 bases; unmatched junction nucleotides: 4. Looked up from germline, CDR1 is GTSNPN and CDR2 is SVGIG (reference sequence). The CDR3 contains 13 residues. For the CDR3, the DNA is TGTGCCTGGACTAGACAGGGGGGCTACGAGCAGTACGTC. Its protein is CAWTRQGGYEQYV.

A few counts support this clone. The genes are TRBV4-1 and TRBJ2-7; TRBD2 matches 8 bases. The CDR3 totals 16 residues. V was clipped by 1 base and J by 2 bases; unmatched bases: 7. The germline V gene encodes CDR1 MGHRA and CDR2 YSYEKL. CDR3 protein: CASSQVLTSGPYEQYF. The CDR3 DNA sequence: TGCGCCAGCAGCCAAGTTTTAACTAGCGGACCCTACGAGCAGTACTTC.

V is TRBV19 and J is TRBJ1-4; D is unresolved. V was pared by 10 bases and J by 10 bases, with 22 bases between. This CDR3 comprises 14 residues. Germline CDR1 LNHDA, CDR2 SQIVND (reference sequence). CDR3 coding DNA: TGTGCCACCGGATCACTAGGCGGCTTTCGAAAACTGTTTTTT. Translating it yields CATGSLGGFRKLFF.

The genes are TRBV19 and TRBJ2-1; the match to TRBD2 covers 9 bases. J gave up 4 bases and V 5 bases, and 6 bases lay outside the gene matches. The CDR3 has 15 amino acids. CDR1 is LNHDA, CDR2 SQIVND, per germline (reference sequence). The CDR3 spells CASSSSGGLYNEQFF. The DNA of the CDR3 is TGTGCCAGTAGTTCCAGCGGGGGGCTATACAATGAGCAGTTCTTC.

This chain uses TRBV27 with TRBJ1-5; 7 bases align to TRBD1. This CDR3 contains 15 residues. Unmatched junction bases numbered 3, after V lost 2 bases and J lost 2 bases. CDR1 is MNHEY, CDR2 SMNVEV, per germline (reference sequence). DNA for the CDR3: TGTGCCAGCAGTTTAAGCGGACAGGGCAATCAGCCCCAGCATTTT. It encodes CASSLSGQGNQPQHF.